This passage covers 13 T cell receptor beta chains from one sample sequenced in a study of shared clonotypes between healthy human individuals. The method was immunoSEQ multiplex PCR; TCRdb's version includes in-frame clones alone and lacks a portion of them. The sample lists around 370,000 clones, around 96% seen once, with around 0.3% in the top ten. The sequencing input was memory CD8+ T cells sorted from blood. The subset: CD45RO+ cells pooled with CCR7-negative TemRA cells. These receptors were taken from a man aged 25 to 45 in good health.

V and J are TRBV30 and TRBJ1-4; a weak D match, TRBD1 (5 bases). V was trimmed by 2 bases and J by 2 bases, leaving 9 bases between them. The CDR3 is 14 amino acids. CDR1 GTSNPN and CDR2 SVGIG come from the germline V gene (reference sequence). The CDR3 DNA sequence: TGTGCCTGGAGTATCTGGGGGACTAATGAAAAACTGTTTTTT. Protein sequence: CAWSIWGTNEKLFF.

V and J are TRBV11-1 and TRBJ2-5; no clear D. Germline V CDR1 and CDR2: SGHAT, FQDESV (reference sequence). Trimming stripped 5 bases from V and 3 bases from J, with 13 bases between. The CDR3 has 14 amino acids. This CDR3 is CASSLTRTEETQYF. In DNA, the CDR3 is TGTGCCAGCAGCCTCACCCGGACGGAAGAGACCCAGTACTTC.

This chain uses TRBV5-1 with TRBJ2-5, with unresolved D. CDR3 length: 14 residues. Per the germline V gene, CDR1 is SGHRS and CDR2 is YFSETQ. V lost 0 bases and J 10 bases, leaving 16 bases between the germline ends. The DNA of the CDR3 is TGCGCCAGCAGCTTGGCGAGGACCCCCCACGGCCAGTACTTC. It encodes CASSLARTPHGQYF.

This rearrangement joins TRBV7-2 to TRBJ2-7; maybe TRBD2 (5 bases). The CDR3 runs 13 residues. Trimming took 5 bases from V and 4 from J, leaving 12 bases between them. Germline V CDR1 and CDR2: SGHTA, FQGNSA. The CDR3 sequence: CASSPREGYEQYF. The CDR3 coding sequence is TGTGCCAGCAGCCCCCGCGAGGGTTACGAGCAGTACTTC.

This chain links TRBV2 with TRBJ2-1; 12 nucleotides match TRBD1. Germline V gives CDR1 SNHLY, CDR2 FYNNEI. J gave up 7 bases and V 6 bases, and 13 bases lay outside the gene matches. The CDR3 has 17 amino acids. The DNA of the CDR3 is TGTGCCAGCAGCGCACTCACCGGGACAGGGGGCTGGAATGAGCAGTTCTTC. Protein product: CASSALTGTGGWNEQFF.

The chain joins TRBV28 to TRBJ2-3; D may be TRBD1 (6 bases). CDR1 is MDHEN and CDR2 is SYDVKM in the germline V gene. The CDR3 covers 16 residues. V dropped 0 bases and J dropped 2 bases, with 12 bases sitting between them. CDR3: CASSLWTGDSTDTQYF. CDR3 nucleotide sequence: TGTGCCAGCAGTTTATGGACAGGAGATTCCACAGATACGCAGTATTTT.

The J gene is TRBJ2-7, the V gene TRBV7-8; possible D gene TRBD1, 6 bases. Germline assignment: CDR1 SGHVS and CDR2 FQNEAQ. The V gene lost 5 bases and the J gene lost 6 bases, with 26 bases spanning the gap. This CDR3 has 17 residues. Here the CDR3 DNA reads TGTGCCAGCAGCGCCGCGCCTACAGGGAGTTACGTCTTCGAGCAGTACTTC. This codes for CASSAAPTGSYVFEQYF.

On this clone: The junction departs from germline at one end; a sequencing error may be responsible. The V gene is TRBV28, the J gene TRBJ2-7, with D maybe TRBD2 (6 bases). Germline V gene lookup returns CDR1 MDHEN and CDR2 SYDVKM. The CDR3 has 17 amino acids. The CDR3 reads CASSLSGGSGFFYEQYF. CDR3 DNA: TGTGCCAGCAGCTTATCTGGGGGTAGCGGATTTTTCTACGAGCAGTACTTC. The complete variable domain, with remaining parts taken from reference TRBV28 and TRBJ2-7, reads DVKVTQSSRYLVKRTGEKVFLECVQDMDHENMFWYRQDPGLGLRLIYFSYDVKMKEKGDIPEGYSVSREKKERFSLILESASTNQTSMYLCASSLSGGSGFFYEQYFGPGTRLTVT.

The chain joins TRBV28 to TRBJ2-7, with D tentatively TRBD1 or TRBD2 (5 bases each). The CDR3 totals 16 residues. With 2 bases removed from V and 5 bases from J, the gap between germline ends came to 19 bases. Germline values: CDR1 MDHEN, CDR2 SYDVKM. This CDR3 reads CASSLLWGRGANEQYF. In nucleotides, the CDR3 is TGTGCCAGCAGTTTACTCTGGGGACGGGGCGCTAACGAGCAGTACTTC.

This chain joins TRBV6-6 and TRBJ2-1; TRBD2 might be the D (5 bases). The CDR3 runs to 14 residues. Trimming shortened V by 9 bases and J by 0 bases, and 12 bases separated the two germline ends. Germline V gene data show CDR1 as MNHNY and CDR2 as SVGAGI (reference sequence). CDR3 DNA: TGTGCCAGTCAGTTAGGGAGCTCCTACAATGAGCAGTTCTTC. Translating it yields CASQLGSSYNEQFF.

A remark on this clone: Other nucleotide sequences from this sample produce the same CDR3. V is TRBV28 and J is TRBJ2-5; D is unresolved. Germline V gene lookup returns CDR1 MDHEN and CDR2 SYDVKM. The CDR3 loop spans 11 amino acids. Trimming pared 4 bases from V and 1 base from J, leaving 1 base between. CDR3: CASSSQETQYF. CDR3 nucleotide sequence: TGTGCCAGCAGTTCCCAAGAGACCCAGTACTTC.

The chain recombines TRBV4-2 with TRBJ2-6; tentative D call: TRBD1 (5 bases). The germline CDR1 and CDR2 sequences are LGHNA and YNFKEQ. Deletions cut 0 bases from V and 0 bases from J, with 12 bases between. This CDR3 comprises 18 residues. The CDR3 sequence: CASSQETVFSSGANVLTF. In nucleotides, the CDR3 is TGTGCCAGCAGCCAAGAGACAGTTTTTAGCTCTGGGGCCAACGTCCTGACTTTC.

CDR3 residues: CASSLEDTEAFF. As DNA, the CDR3 is TGTGCCAGCAGCTTAGAGGACACTGAAGCTTTCTTT. V and J are TRBV13 and TRBJ1-1, with D unclear. The germline gives CDR1 PRHDT, CDR2 FYEKMQ (reference sequence). The CDR3 extends over 12 amino acids. Trimming stripped 1 base from V and 3 bases from J, with 3 bases between.